This T cell receptor beta chain was recovered during a study of cytomegalovirus exposure and HLA in healthy donors. The study, taken as a whole, reports: There were several of the most significant clusters that appeared linked to common viral pathogens in a later analysis.

J gave up 7 bases and V 6 bases, and 12 bases lay outside the gene matches. The CDR3 extends over 15 amino acids. CDR1 is SNHLY, CDR2 FYNNEI, per germline. Concerning this clone: The target antigen is unknown.

The PCR had 60 Vbeta and 13 Jbeta primers. Original methodology: As a later analysis found, there were 80 million to 90 million unique TCR beta chains, of which about 10 million were shared. Produced via immunoSEQ multiplex PCR; TCRdb's table is partial and in-frame only. V and J calls and clone size are those listed in that table; D and trimming were worked out from the DNA. Counted here are more than 80,000 clones, around four fifths occurring once; the ten biggest clones make up about 4%. The chain links TRBV2 to TRBJ1-3; 7 bases map to TRBD1. The specimen was PBMCs. The origin of this receptor is a woman aged 40 to 55 in good health and CMV-seropositive. CDR3 loop: CASSSDGTEANTIYF. DNA for the CDR3: TGTGCCAGCAGCTCCGATGGGACAGAGGCGAACACCATATATTTT.